This T cell receptor beta chain appears in the sequencing data of a study of shared clonotypes between healthy human individuals. General study findings and limits: Clonotype sharing among the donors was expected to vary with sequencing depth.

Using roughly 180 ng DNA, approximately 27,000 T cell genomes, the sorted-subset replicate PCRs were run. Profiled with immunoSEQ multiplex PCR; TCRdb holds only in-frame clones, not every one. The sample includes nearly 600,000 clones, around 95% of them seen just once. This CDR3 has 16 amino acids. From germline, CDR1 is MGHRA and CDR2 YSYEKL. V gave up 6 bases and J gave up 1 base, with 16 bases separating them. CD45RO-negative, CCR7-positively selected cells formed the naive CD8 fraction, excluding terminally differentiated effector memory CD45RA+ cells. The table lists this clone with a count of one. Antigen: not known.

Source material: naive CD8+ T cells sorted from blood. This receptor was identified in a woman in her twenties or thirties in good health. The rearrangement links TRBV4-1 to TRBJ2-1, with a possible D match to TRBD1 (6 bases). CDR3 loop: CASSFRDNPSYNEQFF. The CDR3 coding sequence is TGCGCCAGCAGTTTCCGGGACAACCCATCCTACAATGAGCAGTTCTTC.